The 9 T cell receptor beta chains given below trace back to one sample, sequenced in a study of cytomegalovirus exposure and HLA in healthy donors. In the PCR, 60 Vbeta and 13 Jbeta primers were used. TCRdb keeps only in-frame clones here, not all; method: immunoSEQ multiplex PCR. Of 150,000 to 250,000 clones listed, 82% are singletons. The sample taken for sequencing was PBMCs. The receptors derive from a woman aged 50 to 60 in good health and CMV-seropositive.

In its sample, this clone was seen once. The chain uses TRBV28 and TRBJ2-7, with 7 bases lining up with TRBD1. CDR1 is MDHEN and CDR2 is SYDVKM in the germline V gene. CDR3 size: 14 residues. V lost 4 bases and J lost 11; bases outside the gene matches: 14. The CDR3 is CASSSGQETSMKYF. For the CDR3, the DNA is TGTGCCAGCAGTTCAGGACAGGAGACCTCTATGAAGTACTTC.

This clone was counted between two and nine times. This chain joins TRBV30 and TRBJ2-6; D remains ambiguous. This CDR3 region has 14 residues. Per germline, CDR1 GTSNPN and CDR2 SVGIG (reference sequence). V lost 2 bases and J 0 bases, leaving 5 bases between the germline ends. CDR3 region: CAWSINSGANVLTF. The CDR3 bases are TGTGCCTGGAGTATAAACTCTGGGGCCAACGTCCTGACTTTC. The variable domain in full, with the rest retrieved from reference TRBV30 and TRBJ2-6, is SQTIHQWPATLVQPVGSPLSLECTVEGTSNPNLYWYRQAAGRGLQLLFYSVGIGQISSEVPQNLSASRPQDRQFILSSKKLLLSDSGFYLCAWSINSGANVLTFGAGSRLTVL.

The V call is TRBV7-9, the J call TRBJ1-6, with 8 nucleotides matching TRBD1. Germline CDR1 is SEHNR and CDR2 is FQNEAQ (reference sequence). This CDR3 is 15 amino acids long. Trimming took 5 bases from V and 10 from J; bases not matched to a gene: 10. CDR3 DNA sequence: TGTGCCAGCAGCGCCCGACAGGGGAACGGCTCACCCCTCCACTTT. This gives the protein CASSARQGNGSPLHF.

CDR3 residues: CSASWEDTQYF. As DNA, the CDR3 is TGCAGTGCTAGTTGGGAGGATACGCAGTATTTT. This chain joins TRBV20-1 and TRBJ2-3; D is perhaps TRBD2 (5 bases). V lost 3 bases, J lost 6 bases, and 7 bases lay in between. From germline, CDR1 is DFQATT and CDR2 SNEGSKA (reference sequence). The CDR3 spans 11 residues.

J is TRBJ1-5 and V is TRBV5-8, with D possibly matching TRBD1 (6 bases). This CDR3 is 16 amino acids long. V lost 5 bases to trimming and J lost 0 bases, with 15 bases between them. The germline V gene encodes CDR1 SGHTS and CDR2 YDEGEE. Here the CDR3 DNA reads TGTGCCAGCAGTTCCCACAGGGTTTCTAGCAATCAGCCCCAGCATTTT. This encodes CASSSHRVSSNQPQHF.

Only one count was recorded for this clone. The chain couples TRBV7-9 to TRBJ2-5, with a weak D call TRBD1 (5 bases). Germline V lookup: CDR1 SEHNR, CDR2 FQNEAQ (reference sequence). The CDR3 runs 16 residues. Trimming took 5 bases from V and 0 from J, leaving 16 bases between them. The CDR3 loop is CASSRRADTYQETQYF. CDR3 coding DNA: TGTGCCAGCAGCCGAAGGGCGGACACGTACCAAGAGACCCAGTACTTC.

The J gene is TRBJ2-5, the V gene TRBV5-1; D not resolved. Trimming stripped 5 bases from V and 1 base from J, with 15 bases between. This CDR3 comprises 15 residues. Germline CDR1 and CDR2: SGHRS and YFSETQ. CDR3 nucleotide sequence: TGCGCCAGCAGACGGGTCGATAACCCCCAAGAGACCCAGTACTTC. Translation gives CASRRVDNPQETQYF.

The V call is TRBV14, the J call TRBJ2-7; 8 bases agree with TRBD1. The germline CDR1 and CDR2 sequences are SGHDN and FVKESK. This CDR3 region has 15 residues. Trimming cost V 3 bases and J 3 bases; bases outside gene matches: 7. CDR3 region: CASSQNRDRYYEQYF. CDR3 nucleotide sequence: TGTGCCAGCAGCCAGAACCGGGACAGGTACTACGAGCAGTACTTC.

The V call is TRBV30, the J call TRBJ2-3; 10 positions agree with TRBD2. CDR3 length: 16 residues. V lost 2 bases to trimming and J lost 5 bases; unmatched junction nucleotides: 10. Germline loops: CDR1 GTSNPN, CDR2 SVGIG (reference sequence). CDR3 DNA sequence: TGTGCCTGGAGTAGGCCTAGCGGGAGTCGTATAGATACGCAGTATTTT. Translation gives CAWSRPSGSRIDTQYF.